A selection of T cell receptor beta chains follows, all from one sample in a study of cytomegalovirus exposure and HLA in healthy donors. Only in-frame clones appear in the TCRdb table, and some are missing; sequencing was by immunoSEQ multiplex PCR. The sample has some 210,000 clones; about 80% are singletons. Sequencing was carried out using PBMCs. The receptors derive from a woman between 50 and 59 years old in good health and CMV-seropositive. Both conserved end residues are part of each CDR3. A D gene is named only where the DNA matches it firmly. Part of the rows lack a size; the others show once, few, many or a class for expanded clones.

cdr3_nt: TGTGCCAGCAGTTATATGACCAGGGGTCTAAACACTGAAGCTTTCTTT; cdr3_aa: CASSYMTRGLNTEAFF; j_call: TRBJ1-1; clone_size: -; v_call: TRBV28; d_call: -; cdr3_length: 16
cdr3_nt: TGCAGCGTTCCCCCCCCGGAGACTGAAGCTTTCTTT; cdr3_aa: CSVPPPETEAFF; j_call: TRBJ1-1; clone_size: -; v_call: TRBV29-1; d_call: -; cdr3_length: 12
cdr3_nt: TGCGCCAGCAGCCACCTAGGGGGCCACGAGCAGTACTTC; cdr3_aa: CASSHLGGHEQYF; j_call: TRBJ2-7; clone_size: -; v_call: TRBV5-1; d_call: TRBD1; cdr3_length: 13
cdr3_nt: TGTGCCAGCAGTTTACACAGGGCGGATACGCAGTATTTT; cdr3_aa: CASSLHRADTQYF; j_call: TRBJ2-3; clone_size: -; v_call: TRBV28; d_call: -; cdr3_length: 13
cdr3_nt: TGTGCCAGCAACAGGCTCAATTCACCCCTCCACTTT; cdr3_aa: CASNRLNSPLHF; j_call: TRBJ1-6; clone_size: -; v_call: TRBV6-1; d_call: -; cdr3_length: 12
cdr3_nt: TGTGCCAGCAGCCAGGCGACAATGAACACTGAAGCTTTCTTT; cdr3_aa: CASSQATMNTEAFF; j_call: TRBJ1-1; clone_size: -; v_call: TRBV4-2; d_call: -; cdr3_length: 14
cdr3_nt: TGTGCCAGCAGTCGGAGCAGCGGGGGGTTCACAGATACGCAGTATTTT; cdr3_aa: CASSRSSGGFTDTQYF; j_call: TRBJ2-3; clone_size: -; v_call: TRBV2; d_call: TRBD2; cdr3_length: 16
cdr3_nt: TGTGCCTGGGACAGGGAGACTGAAGCTTTCTTT; cdr3_aa: CAWDRETEAFF; j_call: TRBJ1-1; clone_size: -; v_call: TRBV30; d_call: TRBD1; cdr3_length: 11
cdr3_nt: TGCAGTGCTAGTCGGGGTGAAAAACTGTTTTTT; cdr3_aa: CSASRGEKLFF; j_call: TRBJ1-4; clone_size: -; v_call: TRBV20-1; d_call: -; cdr3_length: 11
cdr3_nt: TGCAGCGTTGAAGATCGCGGAAAAGAGACCCAGTACTTC; cdr3_aa: CSVEDRGKETQYF; j_call: TRBJ2-5; clone_size: -; v_call: TRBV29-1; d_call: -; cdr3_length: 13
cdr3_nt: TGCGCCAGCAGCCAAGCCTTTGGGGAGGAAAAACTGTTTTTT; cdr3_aa: CASSQAFGEEKLFF; j_call: TRBJ1-4; clone_size: -; v_call: TRBV4-1; d_call: -; cdr3_length: 14
cdr3_nt: TGTGCCAGCAGCCCTTTAGGACTAGCGGGGGGACTTAGCACAGATACGCAGTATTTT; cdr3_aa: CASSPLGLAGGLSTDTQYF; j_call: TRBJ2-3; clone_size: -; v_call: TRBV9; d_call: TRBD2; cdr3_length: 19
cdr3_nt: TGTGCCAGCAGTTTCTCAGGGGCCACTGAAGCTTTCTTT; cdr3_aa: CASSFSGATEAFF; j_call: TRBJ1-1; clone_size: -; v_call: TRBV6-1; d_call: -; cdr3_length: 13
cdr3_nt: TGTGCCAGCTCACCTTTGGGGACAGGGATGGCTAATGAGCAGTTCTTC; cdr3_aa: CASSPLGTGMANEQFF; j_call: TRBJ2-1; clone_size: -; v_call: TRBV18; d_call: TRBD1; cdr3_length: 16
cdr3_nt: TGTGCCAGCAGCTTGTGGGCACAAGAGACCCAGTACTTC; cdr3_aa: CASSLWAQETQYF; j_call: TRBJ2-5; clone_size: -; v_call: TRBV11-3; d_call: -; cdr3_length: 13
cdr3_nt: TGCGCCAGCAGCCCTTCGGGACAGGGGAGCTATGGCTACACCTTC; cdr3_aa: CASSPSGQGSYGYTF; j_call: TRBJ1-2; clone_size: -; v_call: TRBV4-3; d_call: TRBD1; cdr3_length: 15
cdr3_nt: TGTGCCAGCAGTGAACTAGAGGCAGCTGGGGCCAACGTCCTGACTTTC; cdr3_aa: CASSELEAAGANVLTF; j_call: TRBJ2-6; clone_size: few; v_call: TRBV6-1; d_call: -; cdr3_length: 16
cdr3_nt: TGTGCCAGCAGCTCCACGACCGGGACAGACAATCAGCCCCAGCATTTT; cdr3_aa: CASSSTTGTDNQPQHF; j_call: TRBJ1-5; clone_size: -; v_call: TRBV7-9; d_call: TRBD1; cdr3_length: 16
cdr3_nt: TGTGCCAGCAGCTTAGGGTCCGGGACAGGGGTCTATGGCTACACCTTC; cdr3_aa: CASSLGSGTGVYGYTF; j_call: TRBJ1-2; clone_size: -; v_call: TRBV7-2; d_call: TRBD1; cdr3_length: 16
cdr3_nt: TGTGCCAGCAGTACCACAAAACAGGGGCAATCCACAGATACGCAGTATTTT; cdr3_aa: CASSTTKQGQSTDTQYF; j_call: TRBJ2-3; clone_size: -; v_call: TRBV6-7; d_call: TRBD1; cdr3_length: 17
cdr3_nt: TGTGCCAGCAGCCAAGATCTTCGGGGAAAGGCGACCCAGTACTTC; cdr3_aa: CASSQDLRGKATQYF; j_call: TRBJ2-5; clone_size: once; v_call: TRBV4-2; d_call: -; cdr3_length: 15
cdr3_nt: TGTGCCAGCAGCAGGACAGGGCGTCTGAATGAGCAGTTCTTC; cdr3_aa: CASSRTGRLNEQFF; j_call: TRBJ2-1; clone_size: -; v_call: TRBV7-7; d_call: TRBD1; cdr3_length: 14
cdr3_nt: TGTGCCTGGAGTGCACAGGGTTTTGATGGCTACACCTTC; cdr3_aa: CAWSAQGFDGYTF; j_call: TRBJ1-2; clone_size: -; v_call: TRBV30; d_call: -; cdr3_length: 13
cdr3_nt: TGCAGCGTTGAGGTTCGGCCGCCGGCGGCCGGCTACACCTTC; cdr3_aa: CSVEVRPPAAGYTF; j_call: TRBJ1-2; clone_size: -; v_call: TRBV29-1; d_call: -; cdr3_length: 14
cdr3_nt: TGTGCCTGGAGTGTACGTCTAGGGGGCAACTCCTACGAGCAGTACTTC; cdr3_aa: CAWSVRLGGNSYEQYF; j_call: TRBJ2-7; clone_size: -; v_call: TRBV30; d_call: TRBD1; cdr3_length: 16
cdr3_nt: TGTGCCAGCAGCTTGGGGACAATGGCGTGGCCCTACGAGCAGTACTTC; cdr3_aa: CASSLGTMAWPYEQYF; j_call: TRBJ2-7; clone_size: -; v_call: TRBV5-6; d_call: -; cdr3_length: 16
cdr3_nt: TGCGCCAGCAGCTTGGAGGGGATTAACTATGGCTACACCTTC; cdr3_aa: CASSLEGINYGYTF; j_call: TRBJ1-2; clone_size: -; v_call: TRBV5-1; d_call: -; cdr3_length: 14
cdr3_nt: TGTGCCAGCAGTACCCCCCAGGGTTCTAATGAAAAACTGTTTTTT; cdr3_aa: CASSTPQGSNEKLFF; j_call: TRBJ1-4; clone_size: few; v_call: TRBV6-5; d_call: -; cdr3_length: 15
cdr3_nt: TGTGCCAGCTCACCGAAATTCAGCGGGGACGCGAGGGATACGCAGTATTTT; cdr3_aa: CASSPKFSGDARDTQYF; j_call: TRBJ2-3; clone_size: -; v_call: TRBV18; d_call: TRBD2; cdr3_length: 17
cdr3_nt: TGCAGCGTTCTGGGCGGCGGGACAGGGGTAACTGAAGCTTTCTTT; cdr3_aa: CSVLGGGTGVTEAFF; j_call: TRBJ1-1; clone_size: -; v_call: TRBV29-1; d_call: TRBD1; cdr3_length: 15
cdr3_nt: TGTGCCAGCAGCTTAGAAGGGACAGGGACCTACGAGCAGTACTTC; cdr3_aa: CASSLEGTGTYEQYF; j_call: TRBJ2-7; clone_size: -; v_call: TRBV7-8; d_call: TRBD1; cdr3_length: 15
cdr3_nt: TGTGCCAGCACCCGGACTAGCAGCAATGAGCAGTTCTTC; cdr3_aa: CASTRTSSNEQFF; j_call: TRBJ2-1; clone_size: -; v_call: TRBV9; d_call: TRBD2; cdr3_length: 13
cdr3_nt: TGTGCCAGCAGTTCAGGGGACGCTGGGGCCAACGTCCTGACTTTC; cdr3_aa: CASSSGDAGANVLTF; j_call: TRBJ2-6; clone_size: -; v_call: TRBV9; d_call: -; cdr3_length: 15
cdr3_nt: TGTGCCAGCAGACCACCGGGACAGAACTATGGCTACACCTTC; cdr3_aa: CASRPPGQNYGYTF; j_call: TRBJ1-2; clone_size: -; v_call: TRBV6-5; d_call: TRBD1; cdr3_length: 14
cdr3_nt: TGCGCCAGCAGCCAAGATCGGGTGATTAGCACAGATACGCAGTATTTT; cdr3_aa: CASSQDRVISTDTQYF; j_call: TRBJ2-3; clone_size: -; v_call: TRBV4-3; d_call: -; cdr3_length: 16
cdr3_nt: TGTGCCAGTAGTACCTACAGGGACTCTGGGGCCAACGTCCTGACTTTC; cdr3_aa: CASSTYRDSGANVLTF; j_call: TRBJ2-6; clone_size: -; v_call: TRBV19; d_call: -; cdr3_length: 16
cdr3_nt: TGTGCCAGCAGCCCGGGACTCTCCTACGAGCAGTACTTC; cdr3_aa: CASSPGLSYEQYF; j_call: TRBJ2-7; clone_size: -; v_call: TRBV5-6; d_call: -; cdr3_length: 13
cdr3_nt: TGTGCCAGCAGCCCCCGGACAGGGAGAAACACCATATATTTT; cdr3_aa: CASSPRTGRNTIYF; j_call: TRBJ1-3; clone_size: -; v_call: TRBV7-2; d_call: TRBD1; cdr3_length: 14
cdr3_nt: TGTGCCAGCAGCCCTGGCGGGACAGCGGGTGAAAAACTGTTTTTT; cdr3_aa: CASSPGGTAGEKLFF; j_call: TRBJ1-4; clone_size: -; v_call: TRBV6-5; d_call: TRBD1; cdr3_length: 15
cdr3_nt: TGCAGCGTTCAAAGGGACAGCTATCGGTTTTTT; cdr3_aa: CSVQRDSYRFF; j_call: TRBJ1-4; clone_size: -; v_call: TRBV29-1; d_call: TRBD1; cdr3_length: 11
cdr3_nt: TGTGCCAGCAGCCCCGGTACCGGTGGCTACACCTTC; cdr3_aa: CASSPGTGGYTF; j_call: TRBJ1-2; clone_size: -; v_call: TRBV28; d_call: -; cdr3_length: 12
cdr3_nt: TGTGCCAGTAGCCGGGACACTAGGCCCACAGATACGCAGTATTTT; cdr3_aa: CASSRDTRPTDTQYF; j_call: TRBJ2-3; clone_size: -; v_call: TRBV19; d_call: -; cdr3_length: 15
cdr3_nt: TGTGCCATCAGCTTGAGTCCGGGGGCTAACTATGGCTACACCTTC; cdr3_aa: CAISLSPGANYGYTF; j_call: TRBJ1-2; clone_size: -; v_call: TRBV10-3; d_call: -; cdr3_length: 15
cdr3_nt: TGTGCCAGCAGTTTAGGGACAGGGGGCCAGTCAGGCTACACCTTC; cdr3_aa: CASSLGTGGQSGYTF; j_call: TRBJ1-2; clone_size: -; v_call: TRBV28; d_call: TRBD1; cdr3_length: 15
cdr3_nt: TGCGCCAGCAGCTTGGCAAATGGAGGTGAAAAACTGTTTTTT; cdr3_aa: CASSLANGGEKLFF; j_call: TRBJ1-4; clone_size: -; v_call: TRBV4-1; d_call: -; cdr3_length: 14
cdr3_nt: TGTTCCAGCAGACACCCCAATTCACCCCTCCACTTT; cdr3_aa: CSSRHPNSPLHF; j_call: TRBJ1-6; clone_size: -; v_call: TRBV7-9; d_call: -; cdr3_length: 12
cdr3_nt: TGTGCCAGCAGCATCGACAGGGAAAATGAGCAGTTCTTC; cdr3_aa: CASSIDRENEQFF; j_call: TRBJ2-1; clone_size: -; v_call: TRBV7-8; d_call: TRBD1; cdr3_length: 13
cdr3_nt: TGTGCCAGCAGTGACTGGGAGGGCCAGCCCCAGCATTTT; cdr3_aa: CASSDWEGQPQHF; j_call: TRBJ1-5; clone_size: -; v_call: TRBV2; d_call: -; cdr3_length: 13
cdr3_nt: TGTGCCAGCAGTAGAGACAGGGGACAGCCCCAGCATTTT; cdr3_aa: CASSRDRGQPQHF; j_call: TRBJ1-5; clone_size: -; v_call: TRBV27; d_call: TRBD1; cdr3_length: 13
cdr3_nt: TGCGCCAGCAGTCCAGGCCCGGGACAGTTGAACACTGAAGCTTTCTTT; cdr3_aa: CASSPGPGQLNTEAFF; j_call: TRBJ1-1; clone_size: -; v_call: TRBV4-1; d_call: TRBD1; cdr3_length: 16
cdr3_nt: TGTGCCAGCAGTGCGGGACGGAACACTGAAGCTTTCTTT; cdr3_aa: CASSAGRNTEAFF; j_call: TRBJ1-1; clone_size: -; v_call: TRBV6-5; d_call: -; cdr3_length: 13
cdr3_nt: TGTGCCAGCAGCCCTTTCCTCGGGCAGGGTATCCATGAGCAGTTCTTC; cdr3_aa: CASSPFLGQGIHEQFF; j_call: TRBJ2-1; clone_size: -; v_call: TRBV7-9; d_call: -; cdr3_length: 16
cdr3_nt: TGTGCCAGCAGTCTACAGGGTGCGAACACCGGGGAGCTGTTTTTT; cdr3_aa: CASSLQGANTGELFF; j_call: TRBJ2-2; clone_size: -; v_call: TRBV6-6; d_call: -; cdr3_length: 15
cdr3_nt: TGTGCCAGCTCACCACGTACTAGCGGGGGACTGGAGACCCAGTACTTC; cdr3_aa: CASSPRTSGGLETQYF; j_call: TRBJ2-5; clone_size: -; v_call: TRBV18; d_call: TRBD2; cdr3_length: 16
cdr3_nt: TGTGCCAGCTCACCGACAGGTTCCTATGGCTACACCTTC; cdr3_aa: CASSPTGSYGYTF; j_call: TRBJ1-2; clone_size: -; v_call: TRBV18; d_call: -; cdr3_length: 13